A selection of T cell receptor beta chains follows, all from one sample in a study of blood T cell repertoires in COVID-19. Sequenced by immunoSEQ multiplex PCR; TCRdb stores in-frame clones only, minus some. The table shows hundreds of thousands of clones, with around 86% occurring only once. The specimen was PBMCs or T cells enriched from blood (not recorded which). Source of these receptors: a woman between 50 and 59 years old who had recovered from COVID-19. Both conserved end residues are part of each CDR3. A D gene is named only where the DNA matches it firmly. The size of a clone is reported for some rows only, either as once, few or many, or as a class for expanded clones.

>TRBV29-1|-|-|TRBJ2-7
TGCAGCGCCTTCGTCGTCTCCGCCTACGAGCAGTACTTC
CSAFVVSAYEQYF
>TRBV27|-|-|TRBJ1-1
TGTGCCAGCAGTCCGACCCGGACAGATGGGACTGAAGCTTTCTTT
CASSPTRTDGTEAFF
>TRBV4-1|-|-|TRBJ1-2
TGCGCCAGCAGCCGCCTTACGGGGGTTTTGGATGGCTACACCTTC
CASSRLTGVLDGYTF
>TRBV11-1|-|TRBD2|TRBJ2-2
TGTGCCAGCAGCTCACGACTAGCGGTGAACACCGGGGAGCTGTTTTTT
CASSSRLAVNTGELFF
>TRBV2|-|-|TRBJ1-5
TGTGCCAGCAGCGGACTAAAACCGGCCGGACGGGACGGAAGAAAATTAAGCAATCAGCCCCAGCATTTT
CASSGLKPAGRDGRKLSNQPQHF
>TRBV29-1|-|-|TRBJ1-3
TGCAGCGCCTCCTCTGGAAACACCATATATTTT
CSASSGNTIYF
>TRBV28|-|-|TRBJ1-1
TGTGCCAGCAGTTTAAAGGGGGGGATCACTGAAGCTTTCTTT
CASSLKGGITEAFF
>TRBV28|-|-|TRBJ2-1
TGTGCCAGCAGTCCCGGAATGACGGGATATTACAATGAGCAGTTCTTC
CASSPGMTGYYNEQFF
>TRBV6-5|-|-|TRBJ1-1
TGTGCCAGCAGTTACCCGGGGGGAGCTGAAGCTTTCTTT
CASSYPGGAEAFF
>TRBV24-1|-|-|TRBJ2-2
TGTGCCACCAGTGATTCCCACAGGAGGAACACCGGGGAGCTGTTTTTT
CATSDSHRRNTGELFF
>TRBV21-1|-|-|TRBJ1-1
TGTGCCAGCAGCCCCCGGGACAGGGGGCGGTACACTGAAGCTTTCTTT
CASSPRDRGRYTEAFF
>TRBV6-5|-|TRBD1|TRBJ1-6
TGTGCCAGCAGTTACTCGAATACAGGGGGTTCACCCCTCCACTTT
CASSYSNTGGSPLHF
>TRBV11-3|-|-|TRBJ2-1
TGTGCCAGCAGCTTATTCCGTGGGGGCAGTTACAATGAGCAGTTCTTC
CASSLFRGGSYNEQFF
>TRBV6-1|-|-|TRBJ2-2
TGTGCCAGCAGTGAACTGGCGGGGCATATTACCGGGGAGCTGTTTTTT
CASSELAGHITGELFF
>TRBV19|-|-|TRBJ1-1
TGTGCCAGTAGTATAGTAGGAGGATTCGGGACTGAAGCTTTCTTT
CASSIVGGFGTEAFF
>TRBV5-4|-|TRBD1|TRBJ2-7
TGTGCCAGCAGCCAGACGGGACAGCTGGGCGAGCAGTACTTC
CASSQTGQLGEQYF
>TRBV27|-|-|TRBJ2-7
TGTGCCAGCAGCATCACCCCCCTCGCGATTAGAGAGCAGTACTTC
CASSITPLAIREQYF
>TRBV18|-|TRBD1|TRBJ2-1
TGTGCCAGCTCAGTCCGGGACAGGGGTACTCACAATGAGCAGTTCTTC
CASSVRDRGTHNEQFF
>TRBV5-1|-|TRBD1|TRBJ1-4
TGCGCCAGCAGCTTCTGGGGCAGGGGGAATACAAATGAAAAACTGTTTTTT
CASSFWGRGNTNEKLFF
>TRBV9|-|TRBD2|TRBJ2-1
TGTGCCAGCAGCGGTAGCCTAAGGACTAGCGGGATCAATGAGCAGTTCTTC
CASSGSLRTSGINEQFF
>TRBV5-4|-|TRBD2|TRBJ2-1
TGTGCCAGCAGCTTGGCCAGGACTAGCGGGACTAGCTCCTACAATGAGCAGTTCTTC
CASSLARTSGTSSYNEQFF
>TRBV27|-|-|TRBJ2-1
TGTGCCAGCAGTTTATCGGGCAGGAATCTTAACAATGAGCAGTTCTTC
CASSLSGRNLNNEQFF
>TRBV6-4|-|-|TRBJ1-5
TGTGCCAGCAGTGAAGAGGGCCGAGCGCCCCAGCATTTT
CASSEEGRAPQHF
>TRBV7-3|-|TRBD2|TRBJ2-1
TGTGCCAGCAGCCGACCGACTAGCGCCCCTGAGGACAATGAGCAGTTCTTC
CASSRPTSAPEDNEQFF
>TRBV28|-|TRBD2|TRBJ2-1
TGTGCCAGCAGTTTAGTGGCCGGGACTAGCGGGTTCGATGAGCAGTTCTTC
CASSLVAGTSGFDEQFF
>TRBV11-3|-|TRBD1|TRBJ2-1
TGTGCCAGCAGCCAAAGACAGGGGGTCGGGTCCTACAATGAGCAGTTCTTC
CASSQRQGVGSYNEQFF
>TRBV27|-|TRBD1|TRBJ1-5
TGTGCCAGCAGTCCCTTTGGGACAGGGAATCAGCCCCAGCATTTT
CASSPFGTGNQPQHF
>TRBV6-2/TRBV6-3|once|TRBD2|TRBJ2-5
TGTGCCAGCAGTTACTCCGGGACTAGCTTAGGGACCCAGTACTTC
CASSYSGTSLGTQYF
>TRBV28|-|-|TRBJ2-7
TGTGCCAGCAGTTTACGCGGGAACGAGCAGTACTTC
CASSLRGNEQYF
>TRBV6-2/TRBV6-3|-|TRBD2|TRBJ2-2
TGTGCCAGCAGCCGCCCTAGGCTAGCGGGAAGGAACACCGGGGAGCTGTTTTTT
CASSRPRLAGRNTGELFF
>TRBV5-1|-|-|TRBJ1-4
TGCGCCAGCAGCTTGGGACAGGCGAATGAAAAACTGTTTTTT
CASSLGQANEKLFF
>TRBV6-2/TRBV6-3|-|TRBD1|TRBJ1-1
TGTGCCAGCAGTTACTCTCAGCTGGGACAGGGATTAACGGACACTGAAGCTTTCTTT
CASSYSQLGQGLTDTEAFF
>TRBV27|-|TRBD2|TRBJ2-1
TGTGCCAGCAGTGCTAGTCCGGGACTAGCGGGAGAGAGAGACAATGAGCAGTTCTTC
CASSASPGLAGERDNEQFF
>TRBV19|-|-|TRBJ2-1
TGTGCGAGTACTATCGGGAGCTCCTACAATGAGCAGTTCTTC
CASTIGSSYNEQFF
>TRBV28|once|TRBD1|TRBJ1-6
TGTGCCAGCTACAGGGGGCAGTTGTCACCCCTCCACTTT
CASYRGQLSPLHF
>TRBV7-9|few|TRBD2|TRBJ2-7
TGTGCCAGCAGCCCCGGGACTAGCGGGAGATACGAGCAGTACTTC
CASSPGTSGRYEQYF
>TRBV21-1|once|-|TRBJ2-7
TGTGCCAGCATGTCGGGAAACAGCCTTTCCTATAATCAGTACTTC
CASMSGNSLSYNQYF
>TRBV5-4|-|TRBD1|TRBJ2-2
TGTGCCAGCAGCTTGGGGGGACAGGGAAGCCCCGGGGAGCTGTTTTTT
CASSLGGQGSPGELFF
>TRBV7-9|-|TRBD2|TRBJ2-3
TGTGCCAGCAGCTTACTCGGCGGGAGCATCACAGATACGCAGTATTTT
CASSLLGGSITDTQYF
>TRBV9|few|-|TRBJ1-2
TGTGCCAGCAGCGTAGTTGAGGCAGCTAACTATGGCTACACCTTC
CASSVVEAANYGYTF
>TRBV28|-|TRBD1|TRBJ2-7
TGTGCCAGCAGGACAGGGGGGGCGGGAGTAACGGCCTACGAGCAGTACTTC
CASRTGGAGVTAYEQYF
>TRBV18|-|TRBD2|TRBJ2-7
TGTGCCAGCTCACGTCTCCCCCGACTAGCGGGAGATGGGTACGAGCAGTACTTC
CASSRLPRLAGDGYEQYF
>TRBV19|-|-|TRBJ1-2
TGTGCCAGTAGTATCCTCGAGGGGAGGGGCTACACCTTC
CASSILEGRGYTF
>TRBV7-3|-|-|TRBJ2-1
TGTGCCAGCAGCCAAAGCGGGTCGGCCAATGAGCAGTTCTTC
CASSQSGSANEQFF
>TRBV11-2|few|-|TRBJ1-1
TGTGCCAGCAGCTTAGATGTGCGCGGGAACACTGAAGCTTTCTTT
CASSLDVRGNTEAFF
>TRBV6-5|-|TRBD1|TRBJ1-2
TGTGCCAGCAGGCCCGGACAGGGACGGTATGGCTACACCTTC
CASRPGQGRYGYTF
>TRBV15|-|-|TRBJ1-3
TGTGCCACCAGCAGAGGACTAGGGGCCGACTCTGGAAACACCATATATTTT
CATSRGLGADSGNTIYF
>TRBV2|-|TRBD1|TRBJ1-2
TGTGCCAGCAGGGCCGGACAGGGGATGAACTATGGCTACACCTTC
CASRAGQGMNYGYTF
>TRBV19|once|TRBD1|TRBJ1-1
TGTGCCAGCACCGACCGGGACAGATTTAACACTGAAGCTTTCTTT
CASTDRDRFNTEAFF
>TRBV30|-|-|TRBJ2-6
TGTGCCTGGACCCGGAGGGGATCCTATGGGGCCAACGTCCTGACTTTC
CAWTRRGSYGANVLTF
>TRBV18|once|TRBD1|TRBJ1-6
TGTGCCAGCTCACGGGACAGGCAAAACTTCTATAATTCACCCCTCCACTTT
CASSRDRQNFYNSPLHF
>TRBV15|few|TRBD2|TRBJ2-1
TGTGCCACCAGCAGTGCCCAGCGGGAGTTGGCCTACAATGAGCAGTTCTTC
CATSSAQRELAYNEQFF
>TRBV27|-|TRBD2|TRBJ2-2
TGTGCCAGCAGCTTGGGAAGGACTAGCGGGATGATCGGGGAGCTGTTTTTT
CASSLGRTSGMIGELFF
>TRBV28|-|TRBD2|TRBJ2-5
TGTGCCAGCAAACTAGCGGGAGGTTGGGAAGAGACCCAGTACTTC
CASKLAGGWEETQYF
>TRBV5-1|-|TRBD2|TRBJ2-2
TGCGCCAGCAGCTTGGTCGCCAGCGGGAGAACGTACACCGGGGAGCTGTTTTTT
CASSLVASGRTYTGELFF
>TRBV18|few|-|TRBJ1-5
TGTGCCAGCTCACCACTCTCCAATCAGCCCCAGCATTTT
CASSPLSNQPQHF
>TRBV5-6|-|TRBD1|TRBJ1-2
TGTGCCAGCAGCCGTACAGCTACAGGGGTCGGCTACACCTTC
CASSRTATGVGYTF
>TRBV5-1|once|TRBD1|TRBJ1-2
TGCGCCAGCTGCGCGGGACAGGGGGCCTATGGCTACACCTTC
CASCAGQGAYGYTF
>TRBV10-3|-|-|TRBJ2-1
TGTGCCATCAGTGAGTCACCAGCCAGGTCCTACAATGAGCAGTTCTTC
CAISESPARSYNEQFF